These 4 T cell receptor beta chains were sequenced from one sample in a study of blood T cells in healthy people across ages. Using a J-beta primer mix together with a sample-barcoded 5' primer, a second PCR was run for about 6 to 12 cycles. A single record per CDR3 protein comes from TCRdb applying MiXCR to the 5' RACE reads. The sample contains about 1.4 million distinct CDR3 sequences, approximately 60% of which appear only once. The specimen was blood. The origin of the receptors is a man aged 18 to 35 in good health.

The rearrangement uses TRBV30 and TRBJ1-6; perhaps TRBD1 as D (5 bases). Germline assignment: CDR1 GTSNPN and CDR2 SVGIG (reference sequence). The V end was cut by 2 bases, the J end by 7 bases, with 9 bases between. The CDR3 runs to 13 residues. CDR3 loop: CAWSLPGNSPLHF. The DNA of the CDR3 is TGTGCCTGGAGTTTACCAGGGAATTCACCCCTCCACTTT.

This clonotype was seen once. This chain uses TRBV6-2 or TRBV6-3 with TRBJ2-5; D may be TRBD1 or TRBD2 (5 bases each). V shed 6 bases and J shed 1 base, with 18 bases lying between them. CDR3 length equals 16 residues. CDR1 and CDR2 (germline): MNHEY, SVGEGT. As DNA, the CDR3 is TGTGCCAGCAGAACCCCAGTAGGGGACCTCCAAGAGACCCAGTACTTC. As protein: CASRTPVGDLQETQYF.

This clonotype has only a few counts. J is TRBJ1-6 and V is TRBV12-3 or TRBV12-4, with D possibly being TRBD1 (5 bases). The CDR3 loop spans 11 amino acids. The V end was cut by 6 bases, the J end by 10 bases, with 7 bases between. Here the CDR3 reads CASSPGSPLHF. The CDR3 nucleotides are TGTGCCAGCAGCCCAGGGTCACCCCTCCACTTT.

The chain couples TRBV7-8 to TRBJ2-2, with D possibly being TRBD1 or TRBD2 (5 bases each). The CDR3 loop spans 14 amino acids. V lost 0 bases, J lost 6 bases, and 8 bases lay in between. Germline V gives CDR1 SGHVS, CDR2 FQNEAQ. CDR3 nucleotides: TGTGCCAGCAGCTTAGCGGGGGAAGCCGGGGAGCTGTTTTTT. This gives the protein CASSLAGEAGELFF.